This TCR beta chain was profiled in a study of T cell repertoires in cytomegalovirus infection. TCRdb analysed the reads with MiXCR anew, one entry per CDR3 protein. This table holds 90,000 to 120,000 distinct CDR3 sequences, less than 55% found once. The CDR3 is made up of 17 amino acids. The ends lost 5 bases at V and 2 bases at J; junction bases unmatched: 8. Germline loops: CDR1 MNHEY, CDR2 SMNVEV (reference sequence). This clonotype was observed a handful of times. Antigen: not known. Study-wide points: HLA-C-restricted CMV-specific TCR beta clonotypes prevailed in the ex vivo response.

The receptor's source is a human donor in good health (CMV status not recorded). Some clones in this sample may be carry-over from other donors' samples. This sample comprised CD8+ T cells from cultured PBMCs, obtained from culture after CMV antigen stimulation. V gene TRBV27 combines with J gene TRBJ2-5; TRBD2 agrees at 13 bases. The CDR3 sequence is CASSTKATSGGQETQYF. The CDR3 coding sequence is TGTGCCAGCAGTACCAAGGCGACTAGCGGGGGGCAAGAGACCCAGTACTTC.